This TCR beta chain derives from a study of blood T cells in healthy people across ages. Trimming took 8 bases from V and 4 from J, leaving 12 bases between them. This CDR3 region has 13 residues. Germline V gene sequence: CDR1 MNHEY, CDR2 SVGEGT. Through a sample-barcoded 5' primer and a J-beta primer mix, a second PCR was run for 7 to 11 cycles. MiXCR was run by TCRdb on the 5' RACE reads, yielding one entry per CDR3 protein. The table lists around 1,900,000 distinct CDR3 sequences, about two fifths of them singletons. In this sample, this clonotype turned up a few times. The specimen was blood. This chain links TRBV6-2 or TRBV6-3 with TRBJ2-1; unclear D gene. This TCR derives from a human donor in good health. In DNA form, the CDR3 reads TGTGCCAGCGGTTTGAGCGAGTACAATGAGCAGTTCTTC. This translates into CASGLSEYNEQFF.